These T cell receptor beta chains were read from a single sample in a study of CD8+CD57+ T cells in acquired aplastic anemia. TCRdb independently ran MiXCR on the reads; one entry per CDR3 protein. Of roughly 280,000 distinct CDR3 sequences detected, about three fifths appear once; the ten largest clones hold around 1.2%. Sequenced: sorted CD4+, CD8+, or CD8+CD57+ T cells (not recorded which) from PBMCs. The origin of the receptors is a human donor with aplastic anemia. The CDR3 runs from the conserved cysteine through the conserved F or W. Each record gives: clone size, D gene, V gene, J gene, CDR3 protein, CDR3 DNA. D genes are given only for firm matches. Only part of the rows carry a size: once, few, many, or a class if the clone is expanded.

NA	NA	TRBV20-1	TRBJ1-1	CSASRGDHTEAFF	TGCAGTGCTAGTCGGGGGGATCACACTGAAGCTTTCTTT
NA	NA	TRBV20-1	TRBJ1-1	CSAKAGYGTEAFF	TGCAGTGCTAAAGCAGGGTACGGGACTGAAGCTTTCTTT
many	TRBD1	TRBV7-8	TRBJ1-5	CASSPSGQIRNQPQHF	TGTGCCAGCAGCCCGTCGGGACAGATCCGCAATCAGCCCCAGCATTTT
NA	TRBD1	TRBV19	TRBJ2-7	CASSIASGQGYEQYF	TGTGCCAGTAGTATAGCTTCCGGACAGGGCTACGAGCAGTACTTC
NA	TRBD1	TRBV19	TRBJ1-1	CASSMGTGGDEAFF	TGTGCCAGTAGTATGGGGACAGGGGGCGATGAAGCTTTCTTT
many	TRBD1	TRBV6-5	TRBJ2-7	CASSYHPRGSSSYEQYF	TGTGCCAGCAGTTACCATCCCAGGGGGTCCTCCTCCTACGAGCAGTACTTC
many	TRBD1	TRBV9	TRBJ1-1	CASSVGPRTGQGHTEAFF	TGTGCCAGCAGCGTAGGCCCTAGGACAGGGCAGGGGCACACTGAAGCTTTCTTT
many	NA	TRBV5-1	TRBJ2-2	CASEGGNRAGELFF	TGCGCCTCAGAAGGGGGAAACAGGGCCGGGGAGCTGTTTTTT
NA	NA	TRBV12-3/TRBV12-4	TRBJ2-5	CASRERGATEETQYF	TGTGCCAGCAGGGAACGAGGGGCCACTGAAGAGACCCAGTACTTC
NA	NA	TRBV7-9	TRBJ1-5	CASSPNPWGQPQHF	TGTGCCAGCAGCCCAAATCCGTGGGGTCAGCCCCAGCATTTT
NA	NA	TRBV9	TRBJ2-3	CASSGTPSTDTQYF	TGTGCCAGCAGCGGGACACCGAGCACAGATACGCAGTATTTT
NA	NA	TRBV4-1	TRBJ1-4	CASSQGSVNTEKLFF	TGTGCCAGCAGCCAGGGCAGCGTGAACACTGAAAAACTGTTTTTT
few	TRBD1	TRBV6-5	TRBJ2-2	CASSPQPPTGGTGELFF	TGTGCCAGCAGTCCGCAGCCCCCCACAGGGGGCACCGGGGAGCTGTTTTTT
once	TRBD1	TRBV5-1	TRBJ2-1	CASSLDRQGYNEQFF	TGCGCCAGCAGCTTGGATCGACAGGGGTACAATGAGCAGTTCTTC
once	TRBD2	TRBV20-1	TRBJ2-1	CSARGFLAGDNEQFF	TGCAGTGCTAGAGGCTTCCTAGCGGGAGACAATGAGCAGTTCTTC
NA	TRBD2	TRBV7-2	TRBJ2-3	CASSPDCLGTMADTQYF	TGTGCCAGCAGCCCCGATTGTTTGGGGACTATGGCAGATACGCAGTATTTT
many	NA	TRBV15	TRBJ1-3	CATSRDRGSPGNTIYF	TGTGCCACCAGCAGAGATCGGGGATCACCTGGAAACACCATATATTTT
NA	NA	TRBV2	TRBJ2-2	CASMPGYDGELFF	TGTGCCAGCATGCCGGGGTACGACGGGGAGCTGTTTTTT
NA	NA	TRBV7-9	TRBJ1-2	CASSQRGGGGPANYGYTF	TGTGCCAGCAGCCAAAGAGGGGGGGGGGGACCAGCTAACTATGGCTACACCTTC
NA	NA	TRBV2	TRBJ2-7	CASSESGTSFF	TGTGCCAGCAGTGAATCGGGGACCTCGTTTTTC
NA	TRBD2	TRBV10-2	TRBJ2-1	CASRDSGGGHNEQFF	TGCGCCAGCAGGGACAGCGGGGGGGGGCACAATGAGCAGTTCTTC
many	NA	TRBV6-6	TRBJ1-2	CASSVGVLRGGGYTF	TGTGCCAGCAGTGTCGGGGTTCTCCGGGGGGGTGGCTACACCTTC
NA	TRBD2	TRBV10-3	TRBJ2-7	CASRLSGTTTSYEQYF	TGTGCCAGCAGGTTGTCCGGGACTACTACCTCCTACGAGCAGTACTTC
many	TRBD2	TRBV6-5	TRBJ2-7	CASTPRRAGASGEQYF	TGTGCCAGCACCCCCCGGCGGGCGGGAGCGTCGGGCGAGCAGTACTTC
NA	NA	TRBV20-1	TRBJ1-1	CSARMGVNTEAFF	TGCAGTGCTAGAATGGGTGTGAACACTGAAGCTTTCTTT
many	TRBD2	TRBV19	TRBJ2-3	CASTPSGGNTDTQYF	TGTGCCAGTACCCCTAGCGGGGGAAACACAGATACGCAGTATTTT
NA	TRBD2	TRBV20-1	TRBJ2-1	CSARPLAGLNEQFF	TGCAGTGCTAGGCCCCTAGCGGGGCTTAATGAGCAGTTCTTC
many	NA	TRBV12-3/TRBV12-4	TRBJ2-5	CASRPTAARETQYF	TGTGCCAGCAGGCCAACCGCGGCCCGGGAGACCCAGTACTTC
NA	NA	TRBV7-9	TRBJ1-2	CASSLEDFGYTF	TGTGCCAGCAGCTTAGAAGATTTTGGCTACACCTTC
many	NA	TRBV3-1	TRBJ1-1	CASSQDLSRYTEAFF	TGTGCCAGCAGCCAAGATCTATCTCGATACACTGAAGCTTTCTTT
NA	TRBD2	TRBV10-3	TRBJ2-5	CAVRDSGGTDQETQYF	TGTGCCGTACGAGATAGCGGGGGGACAGACCAAGAGACCCAGTACTTC
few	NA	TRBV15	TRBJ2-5	CATSSISGTTQYF	TGTGCCACCAGCAGTATATCTGGGACGACCCAGTACTTC